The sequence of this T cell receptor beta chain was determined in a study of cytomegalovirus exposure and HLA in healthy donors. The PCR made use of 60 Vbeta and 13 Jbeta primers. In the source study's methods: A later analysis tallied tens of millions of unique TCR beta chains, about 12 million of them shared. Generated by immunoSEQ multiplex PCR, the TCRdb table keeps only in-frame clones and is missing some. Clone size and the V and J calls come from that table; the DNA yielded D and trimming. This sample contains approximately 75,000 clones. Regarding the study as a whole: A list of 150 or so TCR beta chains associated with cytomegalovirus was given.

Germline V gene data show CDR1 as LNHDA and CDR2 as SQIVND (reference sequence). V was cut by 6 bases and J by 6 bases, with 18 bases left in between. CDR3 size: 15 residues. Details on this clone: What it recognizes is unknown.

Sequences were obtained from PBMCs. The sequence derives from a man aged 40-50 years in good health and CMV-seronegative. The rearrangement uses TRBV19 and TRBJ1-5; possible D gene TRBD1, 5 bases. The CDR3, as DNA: TGTGCCAGTAGGGATAGGCGGGGCTTGGGTCAGCCCCAGCATTTT. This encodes CASRDRRGLGQPQHF.